This T cell receptor beta chain was recovered during a study of blood T cells in healthy people across ages. Together with a sample-barcoded 5' primer, a J-beta primer mix was included in a second PCR lasting roughly 7 to 11 cycles. MiXCR, applied by TCRdb to the 5' RACE reads, yields one record per CDR3 protein. The repertoire holds roughly 800,000 distinct CDR3 sequences, 58% seen once, with roughly 20% in the top ten. Germline loops: CDR1 MNHEY, CDR2 SVGEGT. The length of the CDR3 is 19 residues. The sequencing input was blood. The TCR comes from a young man in good health. V is TRBV6-2 or TRBV6-3 and J is TRBJ2-1, with D possibly being TRBD1 (6 bases). Judging by the DNA end, TRBJ2-7 fits better; the J call may be wrong. The CDR3 here is CASSYGVTTSYRDPYEQYF. Written as DNA, the CDR3 is TGTGCCAGCAGTTACGGAGTCACGACCTCCTACAGGGATCCATACGAGCAGTACTTC.